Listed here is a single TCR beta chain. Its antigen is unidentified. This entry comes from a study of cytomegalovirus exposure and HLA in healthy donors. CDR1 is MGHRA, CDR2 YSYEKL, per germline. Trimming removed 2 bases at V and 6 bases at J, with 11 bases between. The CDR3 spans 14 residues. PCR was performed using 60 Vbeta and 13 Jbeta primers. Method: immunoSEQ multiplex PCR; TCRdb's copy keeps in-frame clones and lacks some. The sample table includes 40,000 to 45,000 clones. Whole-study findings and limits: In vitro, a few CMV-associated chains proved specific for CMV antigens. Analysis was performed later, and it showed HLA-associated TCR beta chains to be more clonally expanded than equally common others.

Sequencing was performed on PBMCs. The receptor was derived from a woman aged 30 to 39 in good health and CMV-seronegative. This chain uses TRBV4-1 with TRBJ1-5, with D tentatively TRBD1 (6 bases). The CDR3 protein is CASSQTTGIQPQHF. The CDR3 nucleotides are TGCGCCAGCAGCCAAACCACAGGGATTCAGCCCCAGCATTTT.